The following is a T cell receptor (beta chain) sequence with its context. No cognate antigen has been identified for it. Base quality data are lacking; no much larger clone is found one base away. This entry is derived from a study of blood T cell repertoires in COVID-19 (dated by TCRdb to the early 2020s). About the full investigation: Samples from collaborators originated in the United States, Italy and Spain and spanned both the acute and convalescent phases of COVID-19. The material from the prospective study consisted of cDNA or gDNA derived from T cells, B-cell-depleted T cells, or PBMCs. The dataset comprised deeply sampled blood TCRbeta repertoires from subjects exposed to, actively infected with, or recovered from COVID-19. A freely available public database, intended as a resource for researchers studying the immune response to SARS-CoV-2, is where the repertoires were released. The samples were drawn from two sources: the first 160 participants of the ongoing ImmuneRACE study, and 1,000 to 1,500 subjects contributed by 6 global collaborators. Sample metadata almost always included a de-identified subject ID, COVID-19 status, age in years and sex. HLA class I and class II types, where available, came from metadata supplied by the sample provider rather than from assay-based typing. The research as a whole found: How much clinical and demographic metadata was included differed by source and by participant, and the metadata was provided uncurated.

Each collaborating institution followed its own protocols to collect whole blood in K2EDTA tubes. Collaborator samples were shipped for TCRbeta analysis as frozen whole blood, isolated PBMCs, or DNA extracted from either sample type. TCRbeta CDR3 regions were amplified from genomic DNA by means of the immunoSEQ Assay, a bias-controlled multiplex PCR. The paper's processing steps were these. Nucleated cell counts per sample were estimated from amplification of reference gene primers within the assay. To quantify the absolute abundance of each unique TCRbeta CDR3 rearrangement, sequence reads were collapsed and filtered. Productive Simpson clonality was computed per sample as the square root of Simpson's diversity index over productive rearrangements. TCRdb mirrors the immuneACCESS table, restricted to in-frame sequences. Some clones are absent from its copies; in checked studies, under half trace to an unresolved V gene, and the reason for the others is unknown. D and trimming come from the DNA, and the V and J calls and clone size come from that table. This sample holds about 64,000 clones; more than 75% were observed only once. The ten largest clonotypes hold approximately 1.6% of the sample.

The sequence came from a human donor in a cohort sampled during active COVID-19. The specimen was peripheral blood.

The CDR3 protein: CASSSSGRSDTEAFF. The bases are TGTGCCAGTAGTTCGTCCGGGAGAAGTGACACTGAAGCTTTCTTT. The rearranged chain carries TRBV19 and TRBJ1-1, with the D gene call left open. At the junction V is shortened by 5 bases and J by 3 bases, with 16 bases in between. According to the germline V gene (reference sequence), CDR1 reads LNHDA and CDR2 reads SQIVND. The CDR3 numbers 15 residues from cysteine through phenylalanine. Kept here is only the CDR3 DNA, which spans 45 bases and is read in frame from base 1.